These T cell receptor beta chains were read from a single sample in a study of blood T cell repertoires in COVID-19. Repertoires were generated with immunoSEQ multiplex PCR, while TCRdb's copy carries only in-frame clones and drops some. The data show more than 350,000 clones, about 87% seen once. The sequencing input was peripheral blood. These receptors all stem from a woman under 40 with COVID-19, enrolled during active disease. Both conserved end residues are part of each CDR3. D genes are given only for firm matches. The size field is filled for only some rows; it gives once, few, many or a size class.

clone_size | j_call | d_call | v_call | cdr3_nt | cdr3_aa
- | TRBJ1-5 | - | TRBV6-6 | TGTGCCAGCAGTTACTCCGCGGTCCAGCCCCAGCATTTT | CASSYSAVQPQHF
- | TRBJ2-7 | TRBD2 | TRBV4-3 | TGCGCCAGCAGCCAAGAATTAGCGGGAGGGCCTTTGAGAGAGCAGTACTTC | CASSQELAGGPLREQYF
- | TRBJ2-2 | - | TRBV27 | TGTGCCAGCAGTTTAGGTGGACTATACACCGGGGAGCTGTTTTTT | CASSLGGLYTGELFF
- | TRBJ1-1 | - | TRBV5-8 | TGTGCCAGCAGCTTGGCCAGGGCTGAAGCTTTCTTT | CASSLARAEAFF
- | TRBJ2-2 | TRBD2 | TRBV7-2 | TGTGCCAGCAGCATCATAGCGGGAGGGAACACCGGGGAGCTGTTTTTT | CASSIIAGGNTGELFF
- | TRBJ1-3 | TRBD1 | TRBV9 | TGTGCCAGCAGCGCCGGGACAGAAGGAAACACCATATATTTT | CASSAGTEGNTIYF
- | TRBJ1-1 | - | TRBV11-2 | TGTGCCAGCAGCTTAGCAAGGAGGAACACTGAAGCTTTCTTT | CASSLARRNTEAFF
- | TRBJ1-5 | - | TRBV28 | TGTGCCAGCAGTCGCAGAATTAACCAGCCCCAGCATTTT | CASSRRINQPQHF
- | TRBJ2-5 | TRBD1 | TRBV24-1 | TGTGCCACCAGTGATTTGAAGGGACAGCAAGAGACCCAGTACTTC | CATSDLKGQQETQYF
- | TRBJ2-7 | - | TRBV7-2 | TGTGCCAGCAGCTTAGCGATGGGGGGAGCCTACGAGCAGTACTTC | CASSLAMGGAYEQYF
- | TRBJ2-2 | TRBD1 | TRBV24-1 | TGTGCCACCAGTGAGTGGACAGGGGGTGACACCGGGGAGCTGTTTTTT | CATSEWTGGDTGELFF
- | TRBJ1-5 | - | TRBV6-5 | TGTGCCAGCAGTCCATCCCCGGGGAATAATCAGCCCCAGCATTTT | CASSPSPGNNQPQHF
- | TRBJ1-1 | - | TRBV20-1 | TGCAGTGCTAGTACAGGGTCGAACACTGAAGCTTTCTTT | CSASTGSNTEAFF
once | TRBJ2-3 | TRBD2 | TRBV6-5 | TGTGCCAGCAGCAAATCCGGGACTAGCGGGAGGGAAAAGTATTTT | CASSKSGTSGREKYF